This record looks at one T cell receptor (beta chain) sequence and its context. Per the germline V gene, CDR1 is GTSNPN and CDR2 is SVGIG (reference sequence). V lost 3 bases, J lost 6 bases, and 8 bases stayed unmatched. This CDR3 comprises 13 residues. Clones were read by immunoSEQ multiplex PCR, and TCRdb kept only the in-frame ones, dropping some. The sample carries more than 95,000 clones, 60% to 80% recorded once. This sample was taken from a study of blood T cell repertoires in COVID-19. Study-level information: Samples representing acute and convalescent COVID-19 were sourced from the United States, Italy and Spain. T cells, B-cell-depleted T cells, or PBMCs provided the cDNA or gDNA that served as material.

In Seattle, patients joined the study during active infection and were tracked longitudinally. The clonotype comes from a man older than 75 with COVID-19, enrolled during active disease. Sequencing used peripheral blood. The chain is built from TRBV30 and TRBJ2-7; 7 nucleotides line up with TRBD1. DNA for the CDR3: TGTGCCTGGAGGAGAGACAGGGTGGGCGAGCAGTACTTC. This encodes CAWRRDRVGEQYF.